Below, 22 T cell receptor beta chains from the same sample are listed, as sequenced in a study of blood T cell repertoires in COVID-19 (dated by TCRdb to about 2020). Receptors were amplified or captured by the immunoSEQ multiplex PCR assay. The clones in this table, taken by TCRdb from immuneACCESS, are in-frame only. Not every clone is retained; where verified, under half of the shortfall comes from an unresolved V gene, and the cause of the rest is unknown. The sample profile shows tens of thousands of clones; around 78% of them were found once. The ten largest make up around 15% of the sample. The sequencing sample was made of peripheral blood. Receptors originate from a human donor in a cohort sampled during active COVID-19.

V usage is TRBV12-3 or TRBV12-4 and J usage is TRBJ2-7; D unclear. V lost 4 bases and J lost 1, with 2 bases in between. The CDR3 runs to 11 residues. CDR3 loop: CASSSSYEQYF. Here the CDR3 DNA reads TGTGCCAGCAGTTCATCCTACGAGCAGTACTTC.

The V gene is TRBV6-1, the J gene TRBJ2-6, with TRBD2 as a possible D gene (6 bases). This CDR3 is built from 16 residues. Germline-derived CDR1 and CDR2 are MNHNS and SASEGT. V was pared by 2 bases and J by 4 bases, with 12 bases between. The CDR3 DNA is TGTGCCAGCAGTGAAAGTGGAGGGAGGGGGGCCAACGTCCTGACTTTC. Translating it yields CASSESGGRGANVLTF.

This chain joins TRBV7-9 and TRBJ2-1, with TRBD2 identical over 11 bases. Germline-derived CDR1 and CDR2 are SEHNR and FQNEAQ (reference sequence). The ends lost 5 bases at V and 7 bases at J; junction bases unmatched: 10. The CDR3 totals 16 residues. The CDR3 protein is CASSRPVVAGGNEQFF. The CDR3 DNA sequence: TGTGCCAGCAGCCGCCCCGTGGTAGCGGGAGGGAATGAGCAGTTCTTC.

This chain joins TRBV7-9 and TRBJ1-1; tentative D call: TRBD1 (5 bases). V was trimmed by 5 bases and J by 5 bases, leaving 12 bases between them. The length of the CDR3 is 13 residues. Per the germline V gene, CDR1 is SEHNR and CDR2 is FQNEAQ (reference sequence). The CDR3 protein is CASSPSGGTEAFF. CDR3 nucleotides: TGTGCCAGCAGCCCTTCGGGGGGGACTGAAGCTTTCTTT.

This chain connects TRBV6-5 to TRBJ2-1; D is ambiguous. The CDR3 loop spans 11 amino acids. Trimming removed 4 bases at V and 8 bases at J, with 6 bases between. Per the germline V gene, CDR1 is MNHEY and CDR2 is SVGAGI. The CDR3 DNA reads TGTGCCAGCAGTTTTCTCGATGAGCAGTTCTTC. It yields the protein CASSFLDEQFF.

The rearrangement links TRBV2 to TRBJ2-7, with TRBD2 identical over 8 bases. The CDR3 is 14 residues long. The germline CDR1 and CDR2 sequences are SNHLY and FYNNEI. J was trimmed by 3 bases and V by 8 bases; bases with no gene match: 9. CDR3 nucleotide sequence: TGTGCCAGCTCCATGGGGGCGGGGGGCTACGAGCAGTACTTC. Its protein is CASSMGAGGYEQYF.

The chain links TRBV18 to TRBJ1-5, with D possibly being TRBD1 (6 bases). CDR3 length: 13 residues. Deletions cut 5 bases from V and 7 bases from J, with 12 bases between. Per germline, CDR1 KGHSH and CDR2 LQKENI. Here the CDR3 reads CASSGEGVQPQHF. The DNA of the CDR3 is TGTGCCAGCTCAGGAGAGGGGGTGCAGCCCCAGCATTTT.

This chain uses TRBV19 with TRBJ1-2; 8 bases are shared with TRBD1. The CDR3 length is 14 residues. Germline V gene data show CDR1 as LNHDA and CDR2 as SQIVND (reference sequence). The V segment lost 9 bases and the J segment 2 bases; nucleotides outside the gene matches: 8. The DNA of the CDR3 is TGTGCCAGCAGAGGACAGGGTGGGAACTATGGCTACACCTTC. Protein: CASRGQGGNYGYTF.

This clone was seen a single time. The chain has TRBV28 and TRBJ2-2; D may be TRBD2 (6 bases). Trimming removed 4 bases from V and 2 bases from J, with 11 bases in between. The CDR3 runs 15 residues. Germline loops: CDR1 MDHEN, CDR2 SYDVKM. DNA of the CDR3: TGTGCCAGCAGTTCCGGGGGAACCAACACCGGGGAGCTGTTTTTT. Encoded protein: CASSSGGTNTGELFF.

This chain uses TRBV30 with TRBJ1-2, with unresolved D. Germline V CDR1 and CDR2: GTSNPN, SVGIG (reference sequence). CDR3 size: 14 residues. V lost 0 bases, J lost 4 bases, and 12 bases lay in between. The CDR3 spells CAWSVPPEAYGYTF. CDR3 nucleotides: TGTGCCTGGAGTGTGCCCCCGGAGGCCTATGGCTACACCTTC.

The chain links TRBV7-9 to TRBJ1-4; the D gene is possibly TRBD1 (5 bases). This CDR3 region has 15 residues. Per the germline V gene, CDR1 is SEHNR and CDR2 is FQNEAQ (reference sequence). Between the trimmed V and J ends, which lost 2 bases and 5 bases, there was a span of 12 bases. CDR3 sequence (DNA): TGTGCCAGCAGCTTATTAGGACAAGCCAATGAAAAACTGTTTTTT. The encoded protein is CASSLLGQANEKLFF.

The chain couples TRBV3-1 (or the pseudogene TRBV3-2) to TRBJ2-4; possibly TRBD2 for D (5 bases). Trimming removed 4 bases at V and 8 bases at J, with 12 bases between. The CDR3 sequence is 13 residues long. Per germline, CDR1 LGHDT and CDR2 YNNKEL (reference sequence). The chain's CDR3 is CASSPSGKDIQYF. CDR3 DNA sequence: TGTGCCAGCAGCCCCTCGGGGAAGGACATTCAGTACTTC.

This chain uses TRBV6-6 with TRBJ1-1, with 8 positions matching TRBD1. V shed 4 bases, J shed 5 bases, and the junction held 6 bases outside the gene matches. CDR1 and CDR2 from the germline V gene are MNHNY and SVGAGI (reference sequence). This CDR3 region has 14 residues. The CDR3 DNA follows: TGTGCCAGCAGTTCCCGACAGGGGAGAACTGAAGCTTTCTTT. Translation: CASSSRQGRTEAFF.

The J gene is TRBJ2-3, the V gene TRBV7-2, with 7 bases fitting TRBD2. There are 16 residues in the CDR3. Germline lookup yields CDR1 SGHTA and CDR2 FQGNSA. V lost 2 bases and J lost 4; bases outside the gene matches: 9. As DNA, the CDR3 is TGTGCCAGCAGCTTATCAAGTGGGAGGGCCGCAGATACGCAGTATTTT. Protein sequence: CASSLSSGRAADTQYF.

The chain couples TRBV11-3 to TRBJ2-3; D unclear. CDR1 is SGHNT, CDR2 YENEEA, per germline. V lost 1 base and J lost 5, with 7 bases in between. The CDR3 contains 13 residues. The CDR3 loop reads CASSLGYGDTQYF. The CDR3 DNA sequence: TGTGCCAGCAGCTTAGGGTACGGAGATACGCAGTATTTT.

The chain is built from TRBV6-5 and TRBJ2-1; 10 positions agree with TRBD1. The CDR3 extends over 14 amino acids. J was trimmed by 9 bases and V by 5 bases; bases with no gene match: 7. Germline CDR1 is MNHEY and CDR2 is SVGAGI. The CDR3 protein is CASSTGQGFLEQFF. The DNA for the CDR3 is TGTGCCAGCAGTACGGGACAGGGGTTTCTTGAGCAGTTCTTC.

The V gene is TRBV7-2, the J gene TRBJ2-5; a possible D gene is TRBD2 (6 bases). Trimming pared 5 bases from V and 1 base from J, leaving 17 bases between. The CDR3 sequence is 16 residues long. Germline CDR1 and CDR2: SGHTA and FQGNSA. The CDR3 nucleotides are TGTGCCAGCAGCGGAGGCATGGGGGGTTCCCAAGAGACCCAGTACTTC. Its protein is CASSGGMGGSQETQYF.

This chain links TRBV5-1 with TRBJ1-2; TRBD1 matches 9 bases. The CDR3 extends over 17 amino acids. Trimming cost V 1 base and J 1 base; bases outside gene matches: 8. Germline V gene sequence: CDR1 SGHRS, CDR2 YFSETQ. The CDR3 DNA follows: TGCGCCAGCAGCTTGAGGGGGACAGGGTATGATAACTATGGCTACACCTTC. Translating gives CASSLRGTGYDNYGYTF.

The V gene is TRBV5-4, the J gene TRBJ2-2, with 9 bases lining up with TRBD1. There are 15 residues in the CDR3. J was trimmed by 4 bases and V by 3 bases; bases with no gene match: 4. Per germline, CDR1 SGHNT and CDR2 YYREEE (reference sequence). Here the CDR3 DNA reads TGTGCCAGCAGCTCAAACAGGGGGCCCACCGGGGAGCTGTTTTTT. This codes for CASSSNRGPTGELFF.

This chain's CDR3 is CSASGQGGYGETQYF. CDR3 coding DNA: TGCAGTGCTAGTGGCCAGGGGGGATACGGAGAGACCCAGTACTTC. The chain uses TRBV20-1 and TRBJ2-5, with D maybe TRBD1 (7 bases). Germline CDR1 reads DFQATT; CDR2 reads SNEGSKA (reference sequence). The CDR3 totals 15 residues. Trimming cost V 3 bases and J 4 bases, with 18 bases left between them.

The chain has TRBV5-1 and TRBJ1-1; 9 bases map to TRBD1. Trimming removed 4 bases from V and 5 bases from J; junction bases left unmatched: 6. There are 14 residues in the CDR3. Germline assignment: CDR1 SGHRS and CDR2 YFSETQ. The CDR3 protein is CASSRDRGSTEAFF. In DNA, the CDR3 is TGCGCCAGCAGCCGTGACAGGGGGTCGACTGAAGCTTTCTTT.

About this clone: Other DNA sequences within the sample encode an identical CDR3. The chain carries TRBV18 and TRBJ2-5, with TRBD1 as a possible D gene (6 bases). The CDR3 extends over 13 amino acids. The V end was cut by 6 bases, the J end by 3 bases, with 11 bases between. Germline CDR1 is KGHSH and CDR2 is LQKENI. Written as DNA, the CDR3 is TGTGCCAGCTCCCGGACAGAGGAAGAGACCCAGTACTTC. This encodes CASSRTEEETQYF.